This T cell receptor beta chain was sequenced in a study of blood T cells in healthy people across ages. Study-level points and caveats: Higher diversity, along with more naive CD4+ cells, distinguished long-lived donors from aged donors. Leaving the PBMCs unsorted stopped any conclusive comparison of naive versus antigen-experienced cells.

Every sample yielded at least 7 million isolated PBMCs. Notes on this clonotype: What it binds is unknown. One end of the junction fails to match germline, which may point to a read error.

Germline-derived CDR1 and CDR2 are MNHEY and SVGEGT. The CDR3 runs 15 residues. The authors ran a second PCR of about 6 to 11 cycles using a sample-barcoded 5' primer and a J-beta primer mix. All samples gave at least 2.5 million CDR3-containing paired-end reads. TCRdb re-called the 5' RACE reads through MiXCR, storing one row per CDR3 protein. The table includes 2 million or so distinct CDR3 sequences, approximately 50% detected once. The genes are TRBV6-2 or TRBV6-3 and TRBJ2-5; 7 bases map to TRBD1. What was sequenced was blood. This TCR was sampled from a woman aged 40 to 55 in good health. CDR3 bases: TGTGCTAGCAGTTACGCGGACAGGAAATTGCAGACCCAGTACTTC. Protein: CASSYADRKLQTQYF.